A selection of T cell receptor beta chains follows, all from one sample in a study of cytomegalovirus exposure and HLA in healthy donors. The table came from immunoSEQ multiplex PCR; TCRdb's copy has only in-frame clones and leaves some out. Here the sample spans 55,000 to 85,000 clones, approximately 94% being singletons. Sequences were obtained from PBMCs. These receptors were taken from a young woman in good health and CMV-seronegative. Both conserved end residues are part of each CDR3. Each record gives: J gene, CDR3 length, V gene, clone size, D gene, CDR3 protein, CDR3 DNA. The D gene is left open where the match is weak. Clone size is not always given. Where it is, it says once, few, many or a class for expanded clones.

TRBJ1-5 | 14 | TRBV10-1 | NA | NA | CASSELLSSQPQHF | TGCGCCAGCAGTGAACTATTGTCAAGCCAGCCCCAGCATTTT
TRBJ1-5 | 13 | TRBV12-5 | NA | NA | CASGLEGVGPQHF | TGTGCTAGTGGTTTGGAGGGGGTGGGACCCCAGCATTTT
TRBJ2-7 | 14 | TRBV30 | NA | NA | CAWSKRLGNYEQYF | TGTGCCTGGAGTAAGAGGCTCGGGAACTACGAGCAGTACTTC
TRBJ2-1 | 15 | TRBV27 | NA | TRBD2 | CASSPGLAGDNEQFF | TGTGCCAGCAGTCCGGGACTAGCGGGAGACAATGAGCAGTTCTTC
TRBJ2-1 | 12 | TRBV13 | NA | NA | CASTTGNNEQFF | TGTGCCAGCACTACCGGTAACAATGAGCAGTTCTTC
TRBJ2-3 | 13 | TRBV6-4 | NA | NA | CASSAGRSDTQYF | TGTGCCAGCAGCGCAGGGCGATCAGATACGCAGTATTTT
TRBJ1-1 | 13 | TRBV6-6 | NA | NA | CASSTRVSTEAFF | TGTGCCAGCAGTACCAGGGTTTCCACTGAAGCTTTCTTT
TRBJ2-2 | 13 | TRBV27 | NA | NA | CASSSRVDGELFF | TGTGCCAGCAGTTCCAGGGTTGACGGGGAGCTGTTTTTT
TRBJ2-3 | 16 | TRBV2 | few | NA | CASSEERLGGADTQYF | TGTGCCAGCAGTGAAGAGCGGCTCGGAGGAGCAGATACGCAGTATTTT
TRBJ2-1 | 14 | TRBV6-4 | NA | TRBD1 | CASRFGQGSNEQFF | TGTGCCAGCAGATTTGGACAGGGTAGTAATGAGCAGTTCTTC
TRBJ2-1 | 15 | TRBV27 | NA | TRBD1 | CASSLGTGSLNEQFF | TGTGCCAGCAGTTTAGGGACAGGTAGCCTAAATGAGCAGTTCTTC
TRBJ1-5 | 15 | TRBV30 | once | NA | CAWSEEGKSNQPQHF | TGTGCCTGGAGTGAGGAGGGAAAGAGCAATCAGCCCCAGCATTTT
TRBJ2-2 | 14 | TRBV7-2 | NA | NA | CASSISRVGGELFF | TGTGCCAGCAGCATCTCCAGGGTTGGCGGGGAGCTGTTTTTT
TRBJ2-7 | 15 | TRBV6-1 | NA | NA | CASSGGWGLVYEQYF | TGTGCCAGCAGTGGGGGCTGGGGTTTGGTTTACGAGCAGTACTTC
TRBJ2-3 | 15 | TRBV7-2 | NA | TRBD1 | CASSQDRDLTDTQYF | TGTGCCAGCAGCCAGGACAGGGATTTGACAGATACGCAGTATTTT
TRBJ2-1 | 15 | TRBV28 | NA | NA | CASSLGTGEPNEQFF | TGTGCCAGCAGTTTGGGAACCGGGGAGCCCAATGAGCAGTTCTTC
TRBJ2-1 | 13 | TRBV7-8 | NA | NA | CASSLAGGYEQFF | TGTGCCAGCAGCTTGGCCGGGGGTTATGAGCAGTTCTTC
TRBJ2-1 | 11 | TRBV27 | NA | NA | CASSVYNEQFF | TGTGCCAGCAGTGTATACAATGAGCAGTTCTTC
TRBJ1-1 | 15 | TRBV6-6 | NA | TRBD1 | CASSRPGQGSGEAFF | TGTGCCAGCAGCCGTCCGGGACAGGGGTCCGGTGAAGCTTTCTTT
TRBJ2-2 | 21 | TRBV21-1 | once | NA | CASSKVAEGGVDLANTGELFF | TGTGCCAGCAGCAAAGTGGCGGAGGGTGGGGTAGATCTCGCGAACACCGGGGAGCTGTTTTTT
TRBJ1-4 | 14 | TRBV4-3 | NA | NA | CASSPSSGYEKLFF | TGCGCCAGCAGCCCTTCTTCGGGGTATGAAAAACTGTTTTTT
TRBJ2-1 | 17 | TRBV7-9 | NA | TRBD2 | CASSRTSGRSSYNEQFF | TGTGCCAGCAGCCGGACTAGCGGGAGGAGCTCCTACAATGAGCAGTTCTTC
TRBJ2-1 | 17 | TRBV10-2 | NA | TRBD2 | CASSEWLAGLGGNEQFF | TGCGCCAGCAGTGAGTGGCTAGCGGGATTAGGAGGCAATGAGCAGTTCTTC
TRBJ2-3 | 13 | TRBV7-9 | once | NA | CASSPRLTDTQYF | TGTGCCAGCAGCCCCCGACTCACAGATACGCAGTATTTT
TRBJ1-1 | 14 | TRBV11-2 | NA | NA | CASSFVEQNTEAFF | TGTGCCAGCAGCTTCGTAGAGCAGAACACTGAAGCTTTCTTT
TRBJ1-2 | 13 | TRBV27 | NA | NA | CASSDRHNYGYTF | TGTGCCAGCAGCGACAGGCATAACTATGGCTACACCTTC
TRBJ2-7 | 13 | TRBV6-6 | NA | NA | CASSYRLSYEQYF | TGTGCCAGCAGTTACCGACTTAGCTACGAGCAGTACTTC
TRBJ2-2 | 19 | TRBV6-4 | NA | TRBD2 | CASSETTDFSGGNTGELFF | TGTGCCAGCAGTGAGACCACCGACTTTAGCGGGGGTAACACCGGGGAGCTGTTTTTT
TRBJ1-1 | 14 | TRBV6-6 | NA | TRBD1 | CASRATGQNTEAFF | TGTGCCAGCAGGGCGACAGGGCAGAACACTGAAGCTTTCTTT
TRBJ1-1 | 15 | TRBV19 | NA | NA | CASSIRRQMNTEAFF | TGTGCCAGTAGTATACGGCGGCAGATGAACACTGAAGCTTTCTTT
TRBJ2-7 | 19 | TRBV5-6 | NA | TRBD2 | CASSLALGLAGDVSYEQYF | TGTGCCAGCAGCTTGGCGTTGGGGCTAGCGGGAGATGTATCCTACGAGCAGTACTTC
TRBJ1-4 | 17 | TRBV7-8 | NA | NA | CASRSPEDLAQSGGLFF | TGTGCCAGCAGGTCCCCCGAGGATCTTGCCCAAAGCGGAGGACTGTTTTTT
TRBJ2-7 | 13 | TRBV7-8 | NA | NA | CASSHRDMGEQYF | TGTGCCAGCAGCCACAGGGATATGGGCGAGCAGTACTTC
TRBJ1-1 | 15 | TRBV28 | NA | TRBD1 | CASSQDRGGDTEAFF | TGTGCCAGCAGTCAGGACAGGGGGGGGGACACTGAAGCTTTCTTT
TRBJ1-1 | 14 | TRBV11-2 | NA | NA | CASSTSTGGTEAFF | TGTGCCAGCAGCACAAGTACGGGGGGAACTGAAGCTTTCTTT
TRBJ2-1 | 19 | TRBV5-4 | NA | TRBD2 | CASSLGTSGGRVGHNEQFF | TGTGCCAGCAGCTTGGGGACTAGCGGGGGGCGCGTAGGACACAATGAGCAGTTCTTC
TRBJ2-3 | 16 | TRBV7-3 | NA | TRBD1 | CASSLTIQGASDTQYF | TGTGCCAGCAGCTTAACTATACAGGGGGCTTCAGATACGCAGTATTTT
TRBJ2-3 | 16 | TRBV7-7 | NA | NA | CASSEEPGQSTDTQYF | TGTGCTAGCAGCGAAGAACCGGGACAAAGCACAGATACGCAGTATTTT
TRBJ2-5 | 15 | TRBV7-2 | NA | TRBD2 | CASSPRLADQETQYF | TGTGCCAGCAGCCCACGACTAGCGGATCAAGAGACCCAGTACTTC
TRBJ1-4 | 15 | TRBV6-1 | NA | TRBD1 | CASSEGYRDSEKLFF | TGTGCCAGCAGTGAAGGCTACCGGGACAGTGAAAAACTGTTTTTT
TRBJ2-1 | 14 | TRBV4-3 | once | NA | CASSQGWAQDEQFF | TGCGCCAGCAGCCAAGGGTGGGCCCAAGATGAGCAGTTCTTC
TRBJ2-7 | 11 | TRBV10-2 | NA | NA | CASSPQYEQYF | TGCGCCAGCAGTCCCCAATACGAGCAGTACTTC
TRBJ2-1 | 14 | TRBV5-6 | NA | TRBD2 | CASSTAGGNNEQFF | TGTGCCAGCAGTACCGCGGGGGGGAACAATGAGCAGTTCTTC
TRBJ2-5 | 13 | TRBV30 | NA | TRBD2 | CAWGEGGRDTQYF | TGTGCCTGGGGAGAGGGCGGGAGGGACACCCAGTACTTC
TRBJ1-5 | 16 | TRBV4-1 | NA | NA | CASSQESGLSNQPQHF | TGCGCCAGCAGCCAAGAGTCAGGGTTAAGCAATCAGCCCCAGCATTTT